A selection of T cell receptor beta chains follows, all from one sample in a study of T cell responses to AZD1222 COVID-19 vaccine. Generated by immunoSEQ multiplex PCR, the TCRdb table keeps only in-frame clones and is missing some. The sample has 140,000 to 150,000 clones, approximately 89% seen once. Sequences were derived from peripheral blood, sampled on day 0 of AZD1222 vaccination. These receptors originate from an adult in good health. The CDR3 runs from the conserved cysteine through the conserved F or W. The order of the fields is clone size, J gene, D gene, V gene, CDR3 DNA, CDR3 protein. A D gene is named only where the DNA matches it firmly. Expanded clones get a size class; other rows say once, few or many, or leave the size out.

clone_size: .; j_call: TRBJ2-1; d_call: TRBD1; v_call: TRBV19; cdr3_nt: TGTGCCAGTAGGGCCGGGACAGGGTCTAACAATGAGCAGTTCTTC; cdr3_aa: CASRAGTGSNNEQFF
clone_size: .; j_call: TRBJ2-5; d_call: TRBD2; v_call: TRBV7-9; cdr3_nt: TGTGCCAGCAGCTTAGCCGGGACTAGCGGGGGGATCGGGGAGACCCAGTACTTC; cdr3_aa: CASSLAGTSGGIGETQYF
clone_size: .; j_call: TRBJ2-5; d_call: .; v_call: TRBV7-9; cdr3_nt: TGTGCCAGCAGCTTAGGGGGACAAGAGACCCAGTACTTC; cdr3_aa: CASSLGGQETQYF
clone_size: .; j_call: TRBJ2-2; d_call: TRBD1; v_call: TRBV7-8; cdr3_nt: TGTGCCAGCAGCGCGACGACAGGGTTTATTACCGGGGAGCTGTTTTTT; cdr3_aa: CASSATTGFITGELFF
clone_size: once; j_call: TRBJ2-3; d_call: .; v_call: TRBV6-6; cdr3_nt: TGTGCCAGCAATCCGGGACAAGGGATTACAGATACGCAGTATTTT; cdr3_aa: CASNPGQGITDTQYF
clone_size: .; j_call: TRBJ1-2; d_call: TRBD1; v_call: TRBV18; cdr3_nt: TGTGCCAGCTCACCACGGACAGGGGACTATGGCTACACCTTC; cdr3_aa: CASSPRTGDYGYTF
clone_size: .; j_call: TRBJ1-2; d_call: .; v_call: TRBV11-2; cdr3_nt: TGTGCCAGCAGCTTAAGGAGGTCAGGCTATGGCTACACCTTC; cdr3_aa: CASSLRRSGYGYTF
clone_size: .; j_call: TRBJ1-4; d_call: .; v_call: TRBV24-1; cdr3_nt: TGTGCCACCAGTGATTTTGGGCAGGCAACTAATGAAAAACTGTTTTTT; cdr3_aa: CATSDFGQATNEKLFF
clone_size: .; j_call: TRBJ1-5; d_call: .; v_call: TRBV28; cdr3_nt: TGTGCCAGCAGTTTATTGGGGGGCCGCAATCAGCCCCAGCATTTT; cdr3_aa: CASSLLGGRNQPQHF
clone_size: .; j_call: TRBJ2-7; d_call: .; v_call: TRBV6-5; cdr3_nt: TGTGCCAGCAGGCACAGAACCGAGCAGTACTTC; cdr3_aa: CASRHRTEQYF
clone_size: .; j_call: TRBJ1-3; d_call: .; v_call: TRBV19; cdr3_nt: TGTGCCAGTAGTATCAATGGAAACACCATATATTTT; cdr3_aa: CASSINGNTIYF
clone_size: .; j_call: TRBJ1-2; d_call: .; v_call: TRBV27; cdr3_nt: TGTGCCAGCAGTCGTTTGTACAGGGATGGCTACACCTTC; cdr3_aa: CASSRLYRDGYTF
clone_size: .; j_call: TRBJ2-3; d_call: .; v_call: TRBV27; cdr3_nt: TGTGCCAGCAGCGGAACCCGAACTCTTGGGGGGGATACGCAGTATTTT; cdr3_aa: CASSGTRTLGGDTQYF
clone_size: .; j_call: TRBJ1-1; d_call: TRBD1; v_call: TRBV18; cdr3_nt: TGTGCCAGCTCACCACCTTCCGGACAGGGTGAAGCTTTCTTT; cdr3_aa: CASSPPSGQGEAFF
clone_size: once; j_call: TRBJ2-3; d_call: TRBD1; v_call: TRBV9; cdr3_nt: TGTGCCAGCAGCTCAAGCCCAGGGGGTACGGATACGCAGTATTTT; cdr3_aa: CASSSSPGGTDTQYF
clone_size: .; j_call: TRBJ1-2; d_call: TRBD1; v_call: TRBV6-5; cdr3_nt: TGTGCCAGCAGTAGACGACGGACAGGGAACTATGGCTACACCTTC; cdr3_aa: CASSRRRTGNYGYTF
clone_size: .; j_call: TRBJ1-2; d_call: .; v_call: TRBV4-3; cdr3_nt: TGCGCCAGCAGCCGCCTTGGGGGATCTCCCAACTATGGCTACACCTTC; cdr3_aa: CASSRLGGSPNYGYTF
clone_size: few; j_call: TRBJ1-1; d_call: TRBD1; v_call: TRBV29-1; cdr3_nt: TGCAGCGCCAGGGACAGGGCCACTGAAGCTTTCTTT; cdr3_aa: CSARDRATEAFF
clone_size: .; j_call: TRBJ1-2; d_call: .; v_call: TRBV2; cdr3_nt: TGTGCCAGCAGTGAGTGGTTGAGCTACACCTTC; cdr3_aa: CASSEWLSYTF
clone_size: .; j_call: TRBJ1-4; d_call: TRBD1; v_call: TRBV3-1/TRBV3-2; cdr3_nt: TGTGCCAGCAGCCCCTACCGGGACAGCCATGAAAAACTGTTTTTT; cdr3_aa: CASSPYRDSHEKLFF
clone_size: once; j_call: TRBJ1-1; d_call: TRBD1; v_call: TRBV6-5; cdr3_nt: TGTGCCAGCAGGGGACAGGCAGGGGCAGCTGAAGCTTTCTTT; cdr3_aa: CASRGQAGAAEAFF
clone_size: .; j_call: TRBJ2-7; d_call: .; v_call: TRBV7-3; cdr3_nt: TGTGCCAGCAGCTTAAGTGGCATCGAGCAGTACTTC; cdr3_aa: CASSLSGIEQYF
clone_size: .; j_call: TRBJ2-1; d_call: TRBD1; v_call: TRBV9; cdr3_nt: TGTGCCAGCAGCCGACCAGGGGGCGGGCCCTACAATGAGCAGTTCTTC; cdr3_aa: CASSRPGGGPYNEQFF
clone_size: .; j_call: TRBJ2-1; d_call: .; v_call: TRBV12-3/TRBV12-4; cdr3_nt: TGTGCCAGCAGTCCCAGGGTCAATGAGCAGTTCTTC; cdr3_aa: CASSPRVNEQFF
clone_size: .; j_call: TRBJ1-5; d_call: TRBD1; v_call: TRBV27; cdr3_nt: TGTGCCAGCAGTTCCCCCGGGACAGGGGGGCATTTCGGGCAGCCCCAGCATTTT; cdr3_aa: CASSSPGTGGHFGQPQHF
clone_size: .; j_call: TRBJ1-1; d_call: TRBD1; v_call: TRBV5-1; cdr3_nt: TGCGCCAGCAGCTATCTACAGGGGACTGAAGCTTTCTTT; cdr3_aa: CASSYLQGTEAFF
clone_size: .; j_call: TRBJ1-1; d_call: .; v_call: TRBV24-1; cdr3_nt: TGTGCCACCAGGACGGCCGACGGTAGCGAAGCTTTCTTT; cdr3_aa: CATRTADGSEAFF
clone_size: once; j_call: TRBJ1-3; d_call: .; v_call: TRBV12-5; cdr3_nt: TGTGCTAGTGGTACCGGAGTTGGGTCATCTGCCGGAAACACCATATATTTT; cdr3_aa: CASGTGVGSSAGNTIYF
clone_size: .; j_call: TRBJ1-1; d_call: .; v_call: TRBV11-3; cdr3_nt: TGTGCCAGCAGCTTAACTCGGAACACTGAAGCTTTCTTT; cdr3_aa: CASSLTRNTEAFF
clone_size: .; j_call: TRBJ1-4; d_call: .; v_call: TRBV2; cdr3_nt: TGTGCCACCCGCCTCGGGGGTGAAAAACTGTTTTTT; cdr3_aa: CATRLGGEKLFF
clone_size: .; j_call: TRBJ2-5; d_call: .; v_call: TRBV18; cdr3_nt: TGTGCCAGCTCACCACCGGGGGAAGAGACCCAGTACTTC; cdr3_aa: CASSPPGEETQYF
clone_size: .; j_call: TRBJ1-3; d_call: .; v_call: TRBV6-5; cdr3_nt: TGTGCCAGCAGGGACGGGGGGACTGGAAACACCATATATTTT; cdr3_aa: CASRDGGTGNTIYF
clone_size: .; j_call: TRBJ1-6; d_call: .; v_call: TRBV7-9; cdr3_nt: TGTGCCAGCAGCTTCACCGGGGGGCTATATAATTCACCCCTCCACTTT; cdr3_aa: CASSFTGGLYNSPLHF
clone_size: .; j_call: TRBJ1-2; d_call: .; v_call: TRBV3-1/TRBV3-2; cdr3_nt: TGTGCCAGCAGCCAAACCTCCGCCCCCCAAATGGACTATGGCTACACCTTC; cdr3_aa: CASSQTSAPQMDYGYTF
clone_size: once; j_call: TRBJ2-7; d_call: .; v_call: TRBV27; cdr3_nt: TGTGCCAGCAGTTTAGAGCTGGGGGCCTACGAGCAGTACTTC; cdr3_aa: CASSLELGAYEQYF
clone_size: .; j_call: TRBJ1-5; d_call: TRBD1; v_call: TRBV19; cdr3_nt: TGTGCCAGTAGTACGGACAGGGGGAGCAATCAGCCCCAGCATTTT; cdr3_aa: CASSTDRGSNQPQHF
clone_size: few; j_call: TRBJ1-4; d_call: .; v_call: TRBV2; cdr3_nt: TGTGCCAGCAAGGGGGGACCCGCAACTAATGAAAAACTGTTTTTT; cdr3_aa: CASKGGPATNEKLFF
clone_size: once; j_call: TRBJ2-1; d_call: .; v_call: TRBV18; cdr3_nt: TGTGCCAGCTCTGCGCCCTTTCGCAGCTCCTACAATGAGCAGTTCTTC; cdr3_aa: CASSAPFRSSYNEQFF
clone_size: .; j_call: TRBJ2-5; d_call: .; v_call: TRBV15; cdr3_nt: TGTGCCACCAGCAGAGACGTACAAGAGACCCAGTACTTC; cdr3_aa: CATSRDVQETQYF
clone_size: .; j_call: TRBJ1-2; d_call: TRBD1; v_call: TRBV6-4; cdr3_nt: TGTGCCAGCAGTGCCTCCCTTCAGGGGGCTATCTATGGCTACACCTTC; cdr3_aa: CASSASLQGAIYGYTF
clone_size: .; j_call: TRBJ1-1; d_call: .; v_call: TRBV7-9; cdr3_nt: TGTGCCAGCAGCCCCCCGGGGGTTTCTGAAGCTTTCTTT; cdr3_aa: CASSPPGVSEAFF
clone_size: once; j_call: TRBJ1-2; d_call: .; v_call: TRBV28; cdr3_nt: TGTGCCAGCAGCAACCAGGCAGGGGAGAGCTACACCTTC; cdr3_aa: CASSNQAGESYTF
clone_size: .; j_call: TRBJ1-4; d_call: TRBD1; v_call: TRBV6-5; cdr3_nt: TGTGCCAGCAGGAGACAGGGGGCTTTGAATGAAAAACTGTTTTTT; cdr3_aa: CASRRQGALNEKLFF
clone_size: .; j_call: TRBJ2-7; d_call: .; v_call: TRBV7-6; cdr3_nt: TGTGCCAGCAGCTTAGAGGGGGGGCGCTTCGAGCAGTACTTC; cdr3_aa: CASSLEGGRFEQYF
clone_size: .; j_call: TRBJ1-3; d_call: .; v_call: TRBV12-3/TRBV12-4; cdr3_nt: TGTGCCAGCAGTTTATCCGGGGGCACCATATATTTT; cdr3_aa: CASSLSGGTIYF
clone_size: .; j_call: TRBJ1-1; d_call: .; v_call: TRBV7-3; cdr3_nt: TGTGCCAGCAGCCGAAACAATCAAGCTGAAGCTTTCTTT; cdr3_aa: CASSRNNQAEAFF
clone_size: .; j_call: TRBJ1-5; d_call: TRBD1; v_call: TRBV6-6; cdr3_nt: TGTGCCAGCAGTCGACAGGGAATTGATGGCAATCAGCCCCAGCATTTT; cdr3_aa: CASSRQGIDGNQPQHF
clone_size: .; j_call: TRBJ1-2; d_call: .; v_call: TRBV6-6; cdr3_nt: TGTGCCAGCAGCCCCCCCGGGCACTATGGCTACACCTTC; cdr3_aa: CASSPPGHYGYTF
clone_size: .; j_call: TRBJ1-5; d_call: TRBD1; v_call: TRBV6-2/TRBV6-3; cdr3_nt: TGTGCCAGCAGCCAAGACAGGGGCCCTCAGCCCCAGCATTTT; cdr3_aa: CASSQDRGPQPQHF
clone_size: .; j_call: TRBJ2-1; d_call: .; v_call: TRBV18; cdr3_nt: TGTGCCAGCTCATCGCGCCGACAGGAAAATGAGCAGTTCTTC; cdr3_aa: CASSSRRQENEQFF